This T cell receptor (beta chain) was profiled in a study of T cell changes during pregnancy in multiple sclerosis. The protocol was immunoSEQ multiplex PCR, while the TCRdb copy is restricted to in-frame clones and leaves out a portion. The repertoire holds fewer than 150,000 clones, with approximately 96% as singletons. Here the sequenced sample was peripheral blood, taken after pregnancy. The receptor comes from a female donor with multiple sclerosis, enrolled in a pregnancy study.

The DNA of the CDR3 is TGTGCCAGCAGCTCAAAAGGGACATTGAACACTGAAGCTTTCTTT. Protein: CASSSKGTLNTEAFF. The chain links TRBV5-4 to TRBJ1-1; D is perhaps TRBD1 (6 bases). This CDR3 is built from 15 residues. CDR1 is SGHNT and CDR2 is YYREEE in the germline V gene (reference sequence). With 3 bases removed from V and 0 bases from J, the gap between germline ends came to 12 bases.